This T cell receptor (beta chain) emerged from a study of cytomegalovirus exposure and HLA in healthy donors. The PCR had 60 Vbeta and 13 Jbeta primers. The authors' processing: Approximately 9.9 million of roughly 81 million unique TCR beta chains were shared, per a later count. The assay was immunoSEQ multiplex PCR, and TCRdb's table has in-frame clones only and misses some. D and trimming come from the DNA, and the V and J calls and clone size come from that table. Found here are tens of thousands of clones, 65% to 85% of them singletons; the top ten hold 2.7%. Overall study results and limits: Cytomegalovirus association was listed for 164 TCR beta chains. One variant, a missense change in DCLRE1C, was linked in a later analysis to TCR beta V- and J-gene trimming.

Comments on this clone: The antigen remains unidentified.

The CDR3 totals 12 residues. Looked up from germline, CDR1 is SGHTA and CDR2 is FQGNSA. The ends lost 8 bases at V and 10 bases at J; junction bases unmatched: 8. This TCR was sampled from a man aged 50-59 years in good health and CMV-seronegative. The chain links TRBV7-2 to TRBJ2-1; 7 bases are shared with TRBD1. The sequenced sample consisted of PBMCs. The CDR3, as DNA: TGTGCCAGCTGGGACAGCCTGGAGGAGCAGTTCTTC. This sequence encodes CASWDSLEEQFF.